A single T cell receptor (beta chain) is shown here with its context. The sample originates from a study of blood T cell repertoires in COVID-19. Study-wide context: Whether acute or convalescent, the COVID-19 samples came from the United States, Italy and Spain.

V lost 2 bases to trimming and J lost 2 bases; unmatched junction nucleotides: 3. The CDR3 totals 14 residues. Germline loops: CDR1 SGHKS, CDR2 YYEKEE (reference sequence). Produced via immunoSEQ multiplex PCR; TCRdb's table is partial and in-frame only. The table includes about 76,000 clones, around 88% detected once. This receptor was obtained from a man aged 25-45 years with acute or convalescent COVID-19. Sequencing input: peripheral blood. This chain links TRBV5-5 with TRBJ2-7, with 8 bases matching TRBD1. The CDR3 protein is CASSFTRGPYEQYF. The DNA for the CDR3 is TGTGCCAGCAGCTTTACCAGGGGGCCCTACGAGCAGTACTTC.